This T cell receptor beta chain comes out of a study of blood T cell repertoires in COVID-19. Germline V lookup: CDR1 SGHRS, CDR2 YFSETQ. Trimming took 0 bases from V and 4 from J, leaving 10 bases between them. The CDR3 length is 14 residues. Sequencing used immunoSEQ multiplex PCR; TCRdb keeps in-frame clones, though not all of them. Of about 270,000 clones listed, around nine tenths are singletons. The clonotype was recovered from a woman aged 60-75 years who had recovered from COVID-19. The rearrangement joins TRBV5-1 to TRBJ2-5, with D possibly being TRBD2 (6 bases). The specimen was peripheral blood. DNA for the CDR3: TGCGCCAGCAGCTTGGTTTGGGGAGGAGAGACCCAGTACTTC. Protein product: CASSLVWGGETQYF.